Each of the 6 T cell receptor beta chains below was sequenced from the same sample in a study of T-cell memory formation after mild COVID-19. Each CDR3 protein is one row after TCRdb ran MiXCR on the 5' RACE reads. This table holds hundreds of thousands of distinct CDR3 sequences, over 13% found once. The material sequenced was PBMCs or a T cell subset sorted from them (not recorded which). The receptors originated from a man between 18 and 35 years old who had mild COVID-19 (a few samples of this study predate the infection). Cell type and time point are not known.

This clonotype was seen only a few times. V is TRBV5-1 and J is TRBJ2-7, with D possibly being TRBD1 (6 bases). Germline V lookup: CDR1 SGHRS, CDR2 YFSETQ. CDR3 length: 14 residues. V was cut by 3 bases and J by 3 bases, with 13 bases left in between. DNA for the CDR3: TGCGCCAGCAGCTCCACGGGACACAACTACGAGCAGTACTTC. Amino acid sequence: CASSSTGHNYEQYF.

This chain uses TRBV7-9 with TRBJ1-5; the D is unclear. Germline assignment: CDR1 SEHNR and CDR2 FQNEAQ (reference sequence). This CDR3 has 17 amino acids. V was shortened by 4 bases and J by 0 bases, with 16 bases between the two germline ends. DNA of the CDR3: TGTGCCAGCAGCTCGATCGGGGATGCTTATAGCAATCAGCCCCAGCATTTT. Translation: CASSSIGDAYSNQPQHF.

V is TRBV6-6 and J is TRBJ2-4; D gene ambiguous. Germline-derived CDR1 and CDR2 are MNHNY and SVGAGI (reference sequence). The CDR3 runs to 15 residues. V was shortened by 2 bases and J by 0 bases, with 8 bases between the two germline ends. DNA for the CDR3: TGTGCCAGCAGTTACCCCGCTATAGCCAAAAACATTCAGTACTTC. It yields the protein CASSYPAIAKNIQYF.

This rearrangement joins TRBV7-9 to TRBJ2-5; weak D call: TRBD2 (6 bases). This CDR3 is 15 amino acids long. Trimming removed 3 bases from V and 0 bases from J, with 11 bases in between. The V gene's germline CDR1 is SEHNR and CDR2 FQNEAQ (reference sequence). The CDR3 spells CASSFGGTYQETQYF. CDR3 DNA sequence: TGTGCCAGCAGCTTTGGCGGGACTTACCAAGAGACCCAGTACTTC.

The chain is built from TRBV27 and TRBJ1-3; perhaps TRBD1 as D (6 bases). Germline CDR1 MNHEY, CDR2 SMNVEV (reference sequence). This CDR3 region has 15 residues. V was pared by 6 bases and J by 0 bases, with 12 bases between. The CDR3 DNA is TGTGCCAGCAGCGCGGACAGTTACTCTGGAAACACCATATATTTT. It specifies CASSADSYSGNTIYF.

This chain connects TRBV2 to TRBJ1-2; D not certain. Trimming removed 7 bases from V and 6 bases from J, with 21 bases in between. The CDR3 covers 15 residues. Germline assignment: CDR1 SNHLY and CDR2 FYNNEI. As DNA, the CDR3 is TGTGCCAGCATCCATCCGGGAGGCACTCTGGATGGCTACACCTTC. Encoded protein: CASIHPGGTLDGYTF.